These 29 T cell receptor beta chains share one sample of origin, sequenced in a study of PD-1 blockade in classical Hodgkin lymphoma. Each of the patients experienced relapse following autologous stem cell transplantation, and their brentuximab vedotin exposure differed. The method was immunoSEQ multiplex PCR; TCRdb's version includes in-frame clones alone and lacks a portion of them. The sample consists of roughly 100,000 clones, roughly 91% of them appearing once. The sequencing used peripheral blood mononuclear cells (PBMCs), collected before the second cycle of nivolumab. Receptors originate from a human donor with classical Hodgkin lymphoma.

This rearrangement joins TRBV7-2 to TRBJ2-4; D ambiguous. The germline V and J ends were trimmed by 1 base and 11 bases, with 6 bases remaining between them. Germline V gene lookup returns CDR1 SGHTA and CDR2 FQGNSA. This CDR3 has 11 amino acids. The CDR3 sequence: CASSLDRLQYF. DNA of the CDR3: TGTGCCAGCAGCTTAGACCGACTTCAGTACTTC.

This chain joins TRBV25-1 and TRBJ1-2; D remains ambiguous. The germline V gene has CDR1 MGHDK and CDR2 SYGVNS. Trimming pared 11 bases from V and 5 bases from J, leaving 21 bases between. The CDR3 loop spans 14 amino acids. DNA of the CDR3: TGTGCCTCCGTGGGAGCCATAGAACCTTATGGCTACACCTTC. This sequence encodes CASVGAIEPYGYTF.

The chain is built from TRBV19 and TRBJ1-2, with D possibly matching TRBD1 (5 bases). V lost 5 bases, J lost 1 base, and 14 bases lay in between. The germline V gene has CDR1 LNHDA and CDR2 SQIVND (reference sequence). CDR3 length: 15 residues. The CDR3 reads CASSSIRDGNYGYTF. CDR3 sequence (DNA): TGTGCCAGTAGTTCCATCCGGGACGGTAACTATGGCTACACCTTC.

This chain links TRBV28 with TRBJ2-5; D tentatively reads TRBD1 or TRBD2 (6 bases each). The V end lost 3 bases, the J end lost 7 bases, and 18 bases lay between the germline ends. The CDR3 has 15 residues. The V gene's germline CDR1 is MDHEN and CDR2 SYDVKM. CDR3 region: CASSFTRRGVWTQYF. For the CDR3, the DNA is TGTGCCAGCAGTTTTACCAGGAGGGGGGTGTGGACCCAGTACTTC.

V and J are TRBV27 and TRBJ1-1; D possibly corresponds to TRBD1 (6 bases). The CDR3 sequence is 13 residues long. V lost 3 bases and J 7 bases, leaving 12 bases between the germline ends. The germline CDR1 and CDR2 sequences are MNHEY and SMNVEV (reference sequence). For the CDR3, the DNA is TGTGCCAGCAGTTTTTTGACAGGTGGTGAAGCTTTCTTT. It encodes CASSFLTGGEAFF.

The rearrangement uses TRBV19 and TRBJ2-3; 7 bases match TRBD2. Germline V lookup: CDR1 LNHDA, CDR2 SQIVND (reference sequence). The CDR3 is 15 residues long. Unmatched junction bases numbered 5, after V lost 3 bases and J lost 2 bases. CDR3 in DNA: TGTGCCAGTAGTATGGCACTAGCGTCCACAGATACGCAGTATTTT. This translates into CASSMALASTDTQYF.

The rearrangement uses TRBV9 and TRBJ1-3; D not resolved. Trimming left V 3 bases short and J 0 bases short, with 10 bases between. This CDR3 has 15 residues. Per germline, CDR1 SGDLS and CDR2 YYNGEE. CDR3 sequence: CASSGIQHSGNTIYF. The CDR3, as DNA: TGTGCCAGCAGCGGGATACAGCACTCTGGAAACACCATATATTTT.

The V call is TRBV7-2, the J call TRBJ2-2, with D hard to call. Germline assignment: CDR1 SGHTA and CDR2 FQGNSA. Trimming stripped 1 base from V and 5 bases from J, with 8 bases between. The CDR3 runs 14 residues. CDR3: CASSLGLGTGELFF. CDR3 bases: TGTGCCAGCAGCTTAGGTTTGGGAACCGGGGAGCTGTTTTTT.

The V and J genes are TRBV28 and TRBJ1-4; TRBD1 matches 8 bases. This CDR3 has 14 residues. Unmatched junction bases numbered 7, after V lost 5 bases and J lost 8 bases. Germline CDR1 MDHEN, CDR2 SYDVKM. DNA for the CDR3: TGTGCCAGCAGTACGACAGGGGTGTGGGAAAAACTGTTTTTT. Its translation is CASSTTGVWEKLFF.

The chain uses TRBV27 and TRBJ1-2, with D possibly matching TRBD1 (6 bases). Germline CDR1 MNHEY, CDR2 SMNVEV (reference sequence). Between the trimmed V and J ends, which lost 6 bases and 2 bases, there was a span of 16 bases. The CDR3 runs 15 residues. CDR3 sequence: CASSQDRTPNYGYTF. The CDR3 bases are TGTGCCAGCAGCCAGGACAGAACTCCAAACTATGGCTACACCTTC.

This chain connects TRBV28 to TRBJ1-1; 10 positions agree with TRBD1. Germline CDR1 and CDR2: MDHEN and SYDVKM. V lost 5 bases to trimming and J lost 3 bases; unmatched junction nucleotides: 6. The CDR3 runs to 15 residues. CDR3 bases: TGTGCCAGCAGTCCACCCGGACAGGGGGACACTGAAGCTTTCTTT. Translating it yields CASSPPGQGDTEAFF. Full variable domain (missing parts from reference TRBV28 and TRBJ1-1): DVKVTQSSRYLVKRTGEKVFLECVQDMDHENMFWYRQDPGLGLRLIYFSYDVKMKEKGDIPEGYSVSREKKERFSLILESASTNQTSMYLCASSPPGQGDTEAFFGQGTRLTVV.

The rearrangement links TRBV30 to TRBJ2-2; no reliable D call. Trimming left V 3 bases short and J 1 base short, with 6 bases between. Germline-derived CDR1 and CDR2 are GTSNPN and SVGIG (reference sequence). This CDR3 has 13 amino acids. The CDR3 region has the DNA TGTGCCTGGAGGCAGATGAACACCGGGGAGCTGTTTTTT. Amino acids: CAWRQMNTGELFF.

The chain has TRBV7-8 and TRBJ2-5, with D possibly TRBD1 on 6 matching bases. The germline gives CDR1 SGHVS, CDR2 FQNEAQ. Between the trimmed V and J ends, which lost 5 bases and 4 bases, there was a span of 17 bases. The CDR3 contains 15 residues. The CDR3 DNA follows: TGTGCCAGCAGCACAGAAAGGGACATGGTAGAGACCCAGTACTTC. Protein product: CASSTERDMVETQYF.

J is TRBJ1-6 and V is TRBV30, with a possible D match to TRBD1 (5 bases). V was shortened by 2 bases and J by 3 bases, with 11 bases between the two germline ends. This CDR3 has 15 amino acids. Germline V lookup: CDR1 GTSNPN, CDR2 SVGIG (reference sequence). This CDR3 is CAWSSSDSYNSPLHF. The CDR3 nucleotides read TGTGCCTGGAGTAGTAGCGACAGCTATAATTCACCCCTCCACTTT.

The gene calls are TRBV6-1 and TRBJ2-3; D may be TRBD2 (7 bases). The CDR3 spans 13 residues. The germline gives CDR1 MNHNS, CDR2 SASEGT. Trimming stripped 1 base from V and 6 bases from J, with 8 bases between. The CDR3 sequence: CASSEEGGDTQYF. The DNA for the CDR3 is TGTGCCAGCAGTGAAGAGGGGGGGGATACGCAGTATTTT.

The chain couples TRBV2 to TRBJ1-2; D unclear. The CDR3 length is 11 residues. Germline V CDR1 and CDR2: SNHLY, FYNNEI. The V gene lost 7 bases and the J gene lost 8 bases, with 11 bases spanning the gap. CDR3 loop: CASTRAPGYTF. The CDR3, as DNA: TGTGCCAGCACCAGAGCCCCGGGCTACACCTTC. The variable domain in full, completed from reference TRBV2 and TRBJ1-2, reads EPEVTQTPSHQVTQMGQEVILRCVPISNHLYFYWYRQILGQKVEFLVSFYNNEISEKSEIFDDQFSVERPDGSNFTLKIRSTKLEDSAMYFCASTRAPGYTFGSGTRLTVV.

The CDR3 DNA is TGTGCCAGCAGCCTCCTCCCCGAGCAGTACTTC. This gives the protein CASSLLPEQYF. The chain couples TRBV7-6 to TRBJ2-7; D remains ambiguous. In germline, CDR1 is SGHVS, CDR2 FNYEAQ. This CDR3 is 11 amino acids long. The V gene lost 5 bases and the J gene lost 6 bases, with 8 bases spanning the gap.

This clone was counted only a few times. V is TRBV6-1 and J is TRBJ2-1, with D perhaps TRBD1 (5 bases). The germline gives CDR1 MNHNS, CDR2 SASEGT. The CDR3 length is 12 residues. With 3 bases removed from V and 7 bases from J, the gap between germline ends came to 7 bases. This CDR3 reads CASSDPGNEQFF. As DNA, the CDR3 is TGTGCCAGCAGTGATCCAGGGAATGAGCAGTTCTTC.

The CDR3 DNA follows: TGTGCCAGTAGTCCACAGGGTTATAGCAATCAGCCCCAGCATTTT. Its protein is CASSPQGYSNQPQHF. The chain carries TRBV19 and TRBJ1-5; TRBD1 is a possible D gene (6 bases). CDR3 length: 15 amino acids. Trimming took 5 bases from V and 0 from J, leaving 11 bases between them. Germline V gene data show CDR1 as LNHDA and CDR2 as SQIVND (reference sequence).

The chain links TRBV18 to TRBJ1-4; D is perhaps TRBD1 (5 bases). Germline V gene lookup returns CDR1 KGHSH and CDR2 LQKENI. Trimming removed 3 bases at V and 7 bases at J, with 12 bases between. The CDR3 extends over 14 amino acids. CDR3 in DNA: TGTGCCAGCTCACCTGGCAGGGAGGGTGAAAAACTGTTTTTT. Amino acid sequence: CASSPGREGEKLFF.

The chain has TRBV6-5 and TRBJ1-5, with D hard to call. Germline V gene sequence: CDR1 MNHEY, CDR2 SVGAGI. The V gene lost 2 bases and the J gene lost 5 bases, with 7 bases spanning the gap. This CDR3 has 13 amino acids. In nucleotides, the CDR3 is TGTGCCAGCAGTTACACGAGGGATCAGCCCCAGCATTTT. It translates to CASSYTRDQPQHF.

J is TRBJ1-3 and V is TRBV29-1; 7 bases agree with TRBD1. Germline assignment: CDR1 SQVTM and CDR2 ANQGSEA. The CDR3 extends over 14 amino acids. The J segment lost 4 bases and the V segment lost 5 bases, leaving 8 bases of the junction unmatched. CDR3 sequence: CSVSKGARGNTIYF. Here the CDR3 DNA reads TGCAGCGTTTCCAAGGGGGCGCGGGGAAACACCATATATTTT.

This clone was seen only once. The same CDR3 also results from other DNA sequences found in this sample. The gene calls are TRBV7-6 and TRBJ2-3; no clear D. Trimming stripped 1 base from V and 4 bases from J, with 3 bases between. The V gene's germline CDR1 is SGHVS and CDR2 FNYEAQ. CDR3 length: 12 residues. CDR3 sequence: CASSLGPDTQYF. DNA for the CDR3: TGTGCCAGCAGCTTAGGACCAGATACGCAGTATTTT.

V gene TRBV6-5 combines with J gene TRBJ1-2, with D possibly matching TRBD1 (6 bases). Germline CDR1 and CDR2: MNHEY and SVGAGI. V was cut by 5 bases and J by 4 bases, with 14 bases left in between. This CDR3 is built from 14 residues. Written as DNA, the CDR3 is TGTGCCAGCAGTCCACAGGGAGGGTCCTATGGCTACACCTTC. It is translated as CASSPQGGSYGYTF.

The gene calls are TRBV28 and TRBJ2-7; D tentatively reads TRBD1 or TRBD2 (5 bases each). CDR1 MDHEN and CDR2 SYDVKM come from the germline V gene. This CDR3 has 15 amino acids. Trimming pared 6 bases from V and 2 bases from J, leaving 17 bases between. The chain's CDR3 is CASSPDSLEAYEQYF. CDR3 DNA: TGTGCCAGCAGCCCCGACAGTCTGGAGGCCTACGAGCAGTACTTC.

The table lists this clone with a count of one. The chain has TRBV2 and TRBJ2-3; D unresolved. The CDR3 is made up of 13 amino acids. Per germline, CDR1 SNHLY and CDR2 FYNNEI. V lost 3 bases to trimming and J lost 2 bases, with 6 bases between them. The CDR3 loop is CASSDGYTDTQYF. The CDR3 DNA follows: TGTGCCAGCAGTGATGGCTACACAGATACGCAGTATTTT.

For the CDR3, the DNA is TGCAGCGTTGAAGAGGTTAGCGGGGGGGATAGAGAGCAGTTCTTC. Encoded protein: CSVEEVSGGDREQFF. The chain carries TRBV29-1 and TRBJ2-1; 11 bases fit TRBD2. Germline V gene data show CDR1 as SQVTM and CDR2 as ANQGSEA. Germline trimming cut 0 bases from V and 10 bases from J; bases unmatched to any gene: 8. The CDR3 contains 15 residues.

The chain joins TRBV4-3 to TRBJ2-1, with a weak D call TRBD2 (5 bases). CDR1 LGHNA and CDR2 YSLEER come from the germline V gene. The CDR3 is 14 amino acids. Trimming stripped 4 bases from V and 6 bases from J, with 13 bases between. This chain's CDR3 is CASSPAEGRNEQFF. The CDR3 region has the DNA TGCGCCAGCAGCCCGGCTGAGGGCCGCAATGAGCAGTTCTTC.

V and J are TRBV30 and TRBJ2-7, with a tentative D call TRBD2 (6 bases). Germline V CDR1 and CDR2: GTSNPN, SVGIG (reference sequence). Trimming shortened V by 7 bases and J by 4 bases, and 14 bases separated the two germline ends. This CDR3 contains 12 residues. As DNA, the CDR3 is TGTGCCTCAACCGGGAGCGAATACGAGCAGTACTTC. This gives the protein CASTGSEYEQYF.